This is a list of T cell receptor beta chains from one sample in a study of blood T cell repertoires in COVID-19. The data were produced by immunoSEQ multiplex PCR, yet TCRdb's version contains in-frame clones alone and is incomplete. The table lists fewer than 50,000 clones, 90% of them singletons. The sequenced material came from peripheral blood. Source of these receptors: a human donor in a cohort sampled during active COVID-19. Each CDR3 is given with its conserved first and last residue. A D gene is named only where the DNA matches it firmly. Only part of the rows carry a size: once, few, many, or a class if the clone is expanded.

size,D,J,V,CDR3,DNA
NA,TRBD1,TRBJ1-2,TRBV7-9,CASTLGAGTGGGYTF,TGTGCCAGCACCCTAGGGGCCGGGACAGGGGGCGGCTACACCTTC
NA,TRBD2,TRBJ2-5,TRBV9,CASSVGGSGEETQYF,TGTGCCAGCAGCGTGGGCGGGAGTGGTGAAGAGACCCAGTACTTC
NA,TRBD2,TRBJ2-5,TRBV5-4,CASSLGLAGPETQYF,TGTGCCAGCAGCTTGGGACTAGCGGGACCAGAGACCCAGTACTTC
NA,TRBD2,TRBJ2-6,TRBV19,CASTPLASGSSGANVLTF,TGTGCCAGTACCCCTTTGGCTAGCGGGAGTTCTGGGGCCAACGTCCTGACTTTC
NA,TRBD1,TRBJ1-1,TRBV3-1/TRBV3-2,CASSPETGDTEAFF,TGTGCCAGCAGCCCAGAGACAGGGGACACTGAAGCTTTCTTT
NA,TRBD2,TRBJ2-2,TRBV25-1,CASSEAGERTGELFF,TGTGCCAGCAGTGAAGCGGGAGAGCGAACCGGGGAGCTGTTTTTT
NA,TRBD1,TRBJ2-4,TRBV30,CAWRDRGAKNIQYF,TGTGCCTGGAGGGACAGGGGAGCCAAAAACATTCAGTACTTC
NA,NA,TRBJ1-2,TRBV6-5,CASSYAQTALYGYTF,TGTGCCAGCAGTTACGCCCAGACAGCTCTCTATGGCTACACCTTC
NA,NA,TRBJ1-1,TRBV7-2,CASSLWRDTEAFF,TGTGCCAGCAGCTTATGGAGGGACACTGAAGCTTTCTTT
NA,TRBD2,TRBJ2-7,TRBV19,CASSRLAGDREQYF,TGTGCCAGTAGTCGTCTAGCGGGAGATCGCGAGCAGTACTTC
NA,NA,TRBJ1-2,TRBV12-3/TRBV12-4,CASSLVSGYGYTF,TGTGCCAGCAGTTTAGTTTCAGGGTATGGCTACACCTTC
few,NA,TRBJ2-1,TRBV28,CASRSQATGYNEQFF,TGTGCCAGCAGGAGCCAGGCCACGGGATACAATGAGCAGTTCTTC
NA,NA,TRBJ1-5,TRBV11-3,CASSLRSNQPQHF,TGTGCCAGCAGTCTTCGGTCGAATCAGCCCCAGCATTTT
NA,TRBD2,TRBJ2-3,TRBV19,CASSVGGRAGKTDTQYF,TGTGCCAGTAGTGTAGGCGGGAGAGCGGGAAAGACAGATACGCAGTATTTT
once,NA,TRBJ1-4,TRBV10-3,CAITEDATNEKLFF,TGTGCCATCACGGAGGACGCAACTAATGAAAAACTGTTTTTT
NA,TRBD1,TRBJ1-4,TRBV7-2,CASSLRRGQGNEKLFF,TGTGCCAGCAGCTTAAGGCGGGGACAGGGTAATGAAAAACTGTTTTTT
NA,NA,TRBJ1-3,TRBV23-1,CASNRGIGNTIYF,TGCGCCAGCAACCGGGGGATTGGAAACACCATATATTTT
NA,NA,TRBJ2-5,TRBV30,CALARDSKTQYF,TGTGCCTTGGCCCGGGACTCTAAGACCCAGTACTTC
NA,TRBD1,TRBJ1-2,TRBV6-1,CASSEGGQRYGYTF,TGTGCCAGCAGTGAAGGGGGACAGCGCTATGGCTACACCTTC
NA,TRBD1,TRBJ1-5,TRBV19,CASSIGVGTGFWSNQPQHF,TGTGCCAGTAGTATAGGAGTAGGGACAGGGTTTTGGAGCAATCAGCCCCAGCATTTT
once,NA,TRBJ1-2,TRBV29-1,CSVVRDSYGYTF,TGCAGCGTTGTCAGAGACAGCTATGGCTACACCTTC
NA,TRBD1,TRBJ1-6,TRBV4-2,CASSREGQAMGSYNSPLHF,TGTGCCAGCAGCCGGGAAGGACAGGCCATGGGCTCCTATAATTCACCCCTCCACTTT
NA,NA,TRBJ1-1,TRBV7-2,CASTLTTNTEAFF,TGTGCCAGCACTCTGACTACGAACACTGAAGCTTTCTTT
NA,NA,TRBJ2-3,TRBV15,CATAMDLGADTQYF,TGTGCCACGGCTATGGATTTGGGCGCAGATACGCAGTATTTT
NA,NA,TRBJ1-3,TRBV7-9,CASSQEGGSSGNTIYF,TGTGCCAGCAGCCAGGAGGGAGGCAGCTCTGGAAACACCATATATTTT
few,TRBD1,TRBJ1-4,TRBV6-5,CASSYTRGQVNEKLFF,TGTGCCAGCAGTTACACGCGAGGACAGGTTAATGAAAAACTGTTTTTT
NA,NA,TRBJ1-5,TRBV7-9,CASSLAAAGNQPQHF,TGTGCCAGCAGCTTAGCGGCGGCAGGCAATCAGCCCCAGCATTTT
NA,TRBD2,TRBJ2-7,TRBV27,CASSSRPGLTYEQYF,TGTGCCAGCAGTTCTCGTCCGGGACTAACGTACGAGCAGTACTTC
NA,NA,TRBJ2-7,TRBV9,CASSVGGEVNYEQYF,TGTGCCAGCAGCGTAGGTGGTGAGGTGAACTACGAGCAGTACTTC
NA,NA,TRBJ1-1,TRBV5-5,CASSRDGGNTEAFF,TGTGCCAGCAGCCGGGACGGGGGGAACACTGAAGCTTTCTTT
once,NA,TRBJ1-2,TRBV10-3,CAISPTGTKYGYTF,TGTGCCATCAGTCCCACCGGGACAAAGTATGGCTACACCTTC
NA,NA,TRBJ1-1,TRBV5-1,CASSLGGSRTEAFF,TGCGCCAGCAGCTTGGGCGGGTCGCGAACTGAAGCTTTCTTT
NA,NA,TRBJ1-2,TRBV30,CAWSGGGLNYGYTF,TGTGCCTGGAGTGGGGGAGGATTAAACTATGGCTACACCTTC
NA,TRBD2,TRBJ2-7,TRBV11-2,CASSFGTSEQYF,TGTGCCAGCAGCTTCGGGACTAGCGAGCAGTACTTC
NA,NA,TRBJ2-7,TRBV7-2,CASRPRDSLSYEQYF,TGTGCCAGCAGACCCCGGGACTCTCTATCCTACGAGCAGTACTTC
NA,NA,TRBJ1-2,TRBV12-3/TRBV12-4,CASSSGQNYGYTF,TGTGCCAGCAGTTCCGGACAGAACTATGGCTACACCTTC
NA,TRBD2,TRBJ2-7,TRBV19,CASKESHSGDEQYF,TGTGCCAGTAAGGAATCTCATAGCGGGGACGAGCAGTACTTC
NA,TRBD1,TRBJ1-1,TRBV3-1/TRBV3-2,CASSQDKLLDRATAFF,TGTGCCAGCAGCCAGGATAAGCTTTTGGACAGGGCCACGGCTTTCTTT
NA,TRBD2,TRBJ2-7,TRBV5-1,CASSPTSGSTGAYEQYF,TGCGCCAGCAGCCCGACTAGCGGGAGTACAGGCGCCTACGAGCAGTACTTC
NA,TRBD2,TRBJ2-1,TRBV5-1,CASSLGDYYNEQFF,TGCGCCAGCAGCTTGGGGGACTACTACAATGAGCAGTTCTTC
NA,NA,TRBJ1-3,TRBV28,CASSLWGLRSGNTIYF,TGTGCCAGCAGTTTATGGGGCCTTCGATCTGGAAACACCATATATTTT
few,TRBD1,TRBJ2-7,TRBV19,CASSIQGVTYEQYF,TGTGCCAGTAGTATACAGGGGGTGACCTACGAGCAGTACTTC
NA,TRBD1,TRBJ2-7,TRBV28,CASSLAGTGGSYEQYF,TGTGCCAGCAGTTTAGCCGGGACAGGGGGCTCCTACGAGCAGTACTTC
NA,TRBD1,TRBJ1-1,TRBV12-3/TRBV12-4,CASSRDSFLEAFF,TGTGCCAGCAGCCGGGACAGTTTTTTAGAAGCTTTCTTT
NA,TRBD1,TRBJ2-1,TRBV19,CATNRGYNEQFF,TGTGCCACCAACAGGGGCTACAATGAGCAGTTCTTC
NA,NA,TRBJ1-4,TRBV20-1,CRQEKLFF,TGCAGGCAGGAAAAACTGTTTTTT
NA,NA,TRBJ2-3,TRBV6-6,CASSYSDTTDTQYF,TGTGCCAGCAGTTACTCGGACACCACAGATACGCAGTATTTT
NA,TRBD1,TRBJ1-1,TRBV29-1,CSVIHRGIGFGRNTEAFF,TGCAGCGTCATTCACAGGGGGATTGGCTTCGGTCGGAACACTGAAGCTTTCTTT
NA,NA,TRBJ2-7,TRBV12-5,CASGFGPSYEQYF,TGTGCTAGTGGTTTTGGCCCCTCCTACGAGCAGTACTTC
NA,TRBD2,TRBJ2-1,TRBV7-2,CASSAGLAAHTGYNEQFF,TGTGCCAGCAGCGCTGGACTAGCGGCACACACTGGCTACAATGAGCAGTTCTTC
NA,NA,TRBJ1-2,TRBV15,CATSRGGVQLGVYGYTF,TGTGCCACCAGCAGAGGGGGGGTACAGCTCGGTGTCTATGGCTACACCTTC
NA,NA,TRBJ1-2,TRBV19,CASSATTGYGYTF,TGTGCCAGTAGCGCCACGACTGGCTATGGCTACACCTTC
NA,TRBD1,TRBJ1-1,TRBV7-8,CASTPGQGSTEAFF,TGTGCCAGCACCCCGGGACAGGGATCCACTGAAGCTTTCTTT
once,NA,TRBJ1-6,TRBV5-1,CASSWRQKTGNSPLHF,TGCGCCAGCAGCTGGAGACAGAAAACTGGTAATTCACCCCTCCACTTT
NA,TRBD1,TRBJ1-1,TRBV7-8,CASSLGTGTEAFF,TGTGCCAGCAGCTTAGGGACAGGCACTGAAGCTTTCTTT
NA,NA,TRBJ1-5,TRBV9,CASSVAQTGQPQHF,TGTGCCAGCAGCGTAGCCCAGACAGGTCAGCCCCAGCATTTT
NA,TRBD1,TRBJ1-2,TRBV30,CAWSVVGGSGYTF,TGTGCCTGGAGCGTAGTAGGGGGCAGTGGCTACACCTTC
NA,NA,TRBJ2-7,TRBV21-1,CASSSDRDRFYEQYF,TGTGCCAGCAGTTCGGACCGGGACAGATTCTACGAGCAGTACTTC